The 5 T cell receptor beta chains below all came from one sample that was sequenced in a study of blood T cell repertoires in COVID-19 (dated by TCRdb to about 2020). Library generation was performed with the immunoSEQ multiplex PCR assay. This immuneACCESS table, as held by TCRdb, lists in-frame sequences with V and J called but not all clones. Of the missing ones, under half trace to an unresolved V gene in checked studies; the others have no known cause. Recorded for this sample are approximately 220,000 clones; 70% to 90% of them occurred a single time. The ten largest clones represent 6.5% to 8.5% of the sample. The sample comprised PBMCs or T cells enriched from blood (not recorded which). These receptors were collected from a middle-aged woman with acute COVID-19.

The chain uses TRBV7-2 and TRBJ1-1; D gene ambiguous. This CDR3 has 14 residues. The germline gives CDR1 SGHTA, CDR2 FQGNSA. The V gene lost 5 bases and the J gene lost 6 bases, with 16 bases spanning the gap. Here the CDR3 reads CASSPRWTGSEAFF. The DNA for the CDR3 is TGTGCCAGCAGCCCCCGCTGGACGGGGTCTGAAGCTTTCTTT. Using reference TRBV7-2 and TRBJ1-1 for the parts outside the CDR3, the full variable domain is GAGVSQSPSNKVTEKGKDVELRCDPISGHTALYWYRQSLGQGLEFLIYFQGNSAPDKSGLPSDRFSAERTGGSVSTLTIQRTQQEDSAVYLCASSPRWTGSEAFFGQGTRLTVV.

This chain joins TRBV21-1 and TRBJ1-6. TRBV21-1 is a pseudogene. The CDR3 loop spans 15 amino acids. CDR3 amino acids: CASNIKAEAHSPLHF. The DNA for the CDR3 is TGTGCCAGCAACATCAAGGCAGAGGCGCATTCACCCCTCCACTTT.

The chain joins TRBV9 to TRBJ1-1; unclear D gene. Looked up from germline, CDR1 is SGDLS and CDR2 is YYNGEE. V was pared by 0 bases and J by 5 bases, with 8 bases between. The CDR3 has 13 residues. The CDR3 nucleotides read TGTGCCAGCAGCGTAGGCGGGTCGACTGAAGCTTTCTTT. This sequence encodes CASSVGGSTEAFF.

This rearrangement joins TRBV11-3 to TRBJ2-3; the D gene is possibly TRBD2 (6 bases). CDR1 SGHNT and CDR2 YENEEA come from the germline V gene. CDR3 size: 14 residues. V shed 8 bases and J shed 4 bases, with 16 bases lying between them. CDR3 region: CASSSSAAPDTQYF. CDR3 in DNA: TGTGCCAGCTCTTCTAGCGCCGCCCCAGATACGCAGTATTTT.

V gene TRBV19 combines with J gene TRBJ2-5; D unclear. The germline V gene has CDR1 LNHDA and CDR2 SQIVND (reference sequence). Trimming cost V 3 bases and J 4 bases, with 12 bases left between them. The CDR3 totals 14 residues. The CDR3 DNA reads TGTGCCAGTAGTATCTCTTCGGTTGTAGAGACCCAGTACTTC. It encodes CASSISSVVETQYF.